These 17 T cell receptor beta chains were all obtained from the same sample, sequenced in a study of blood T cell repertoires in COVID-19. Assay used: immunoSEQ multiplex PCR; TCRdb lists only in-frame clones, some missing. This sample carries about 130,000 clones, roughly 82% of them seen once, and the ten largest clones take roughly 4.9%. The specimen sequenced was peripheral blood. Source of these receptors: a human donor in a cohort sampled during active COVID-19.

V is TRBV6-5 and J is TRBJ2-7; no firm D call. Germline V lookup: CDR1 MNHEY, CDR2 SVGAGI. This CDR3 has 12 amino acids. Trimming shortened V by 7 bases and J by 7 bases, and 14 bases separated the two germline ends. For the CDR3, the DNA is TGTGCCAGCATGACGGGTTATGGGGAGCAGTACTTC. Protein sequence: CASMTGYGEQYF.

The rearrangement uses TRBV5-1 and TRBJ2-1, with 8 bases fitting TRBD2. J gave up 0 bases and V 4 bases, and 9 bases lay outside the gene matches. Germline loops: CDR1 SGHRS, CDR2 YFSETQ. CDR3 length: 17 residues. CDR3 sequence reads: CASSTTSGEISYNEQFF. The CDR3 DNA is TGCGCCAGCAGCACCACTAGCGGAGAAATCTCCTACAATGAGCAGTTCTTC.

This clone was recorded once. Written as DNA, the CDR3 is TGTGCCAGCAGTTACACGTGGGGGGAGAGGGGAGTTGAGCAGTTCTTC. The encoded protein is CASSYTWGERGVEQFF. The rearrangement uses TRBV6-5 and TRBJ2-1; D is perhaps TRBD2 (6 bases). V was shortened by 2 bases and J by 9 bases, with 20 bases between the two germline ends. Germline CDR1 is MNHEY and CDR2 is SVGAGI. The CDR3 is made up of 16 amino acids.

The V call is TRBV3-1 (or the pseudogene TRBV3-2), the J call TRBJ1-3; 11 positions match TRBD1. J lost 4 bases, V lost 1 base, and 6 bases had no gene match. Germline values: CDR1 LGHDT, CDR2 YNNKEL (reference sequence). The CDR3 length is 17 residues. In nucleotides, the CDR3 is TGTGCCAGCAGCCAAGTGGGGACAGGGGGGTACGGAAACACCATATATTTT. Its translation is CASSQVGTGGYGNTIYF.

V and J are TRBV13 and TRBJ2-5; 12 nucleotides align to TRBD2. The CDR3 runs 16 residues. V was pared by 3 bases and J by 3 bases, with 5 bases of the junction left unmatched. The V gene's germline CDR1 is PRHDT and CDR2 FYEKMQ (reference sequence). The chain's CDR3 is CASSFATSGREETQYF. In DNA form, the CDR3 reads TGTGCCAGCAGCTTTGCGACTAGCGGGAGAGAAGAGACCCAGTACTTC. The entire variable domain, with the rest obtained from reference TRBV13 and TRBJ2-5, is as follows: AAGVIQSPRHLIKEKRETATLKCYPIPRHDTVYWYQQGPGQDPQFLISFYEKMQSDKGSIPDRFSAQQFSDYHSELNMSSLELGDSALYFCASSFATSGREETQYFGPGTRLLVL.

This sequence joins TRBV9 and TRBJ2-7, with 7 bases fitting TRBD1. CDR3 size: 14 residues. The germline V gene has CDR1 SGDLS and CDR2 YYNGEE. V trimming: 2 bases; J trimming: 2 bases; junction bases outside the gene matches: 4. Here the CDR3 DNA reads TGTGCCAGCAGCGTCACAGGGGATGCCTACGAGCAGTACTTC. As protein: CASSVTGDAYEQYF. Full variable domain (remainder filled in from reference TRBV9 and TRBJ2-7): DSGVTQTPKHLITATGQRVTLRCSPRSGDLSVYWYQQSLDQGLQFLIQYYNGEERAKGNILERFSAQQFPDLHSELNLSSLELGDSALYFCASSVTGDAYEQYFGPGTRLTVT.

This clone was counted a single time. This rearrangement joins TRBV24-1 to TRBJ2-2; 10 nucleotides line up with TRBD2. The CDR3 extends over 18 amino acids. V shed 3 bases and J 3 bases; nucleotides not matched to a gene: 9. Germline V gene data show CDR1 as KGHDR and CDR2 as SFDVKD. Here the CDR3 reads CATSDPSSGSLDTGELFF. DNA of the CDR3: TGTGCCACCAGTGATCCCTCTAGCGGGAGCCTGGACACCGGGGAGCTGTTTTTT.

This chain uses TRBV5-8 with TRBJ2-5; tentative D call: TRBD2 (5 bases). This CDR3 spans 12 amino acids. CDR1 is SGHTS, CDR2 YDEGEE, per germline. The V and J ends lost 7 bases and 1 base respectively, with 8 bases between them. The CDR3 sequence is CASGLGQETQYF. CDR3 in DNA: TGTGCCAGCGGACTTGGCCAAGAGACCCAGTACTTC.

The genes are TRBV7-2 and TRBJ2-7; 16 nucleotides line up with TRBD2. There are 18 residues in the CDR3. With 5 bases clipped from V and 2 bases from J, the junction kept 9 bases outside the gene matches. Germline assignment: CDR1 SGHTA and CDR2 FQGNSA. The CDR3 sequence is CASSPTGTSGRAAYEQYF. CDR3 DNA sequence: TGTGCCAGCAGCCCAACCGGGACTAGCGGGAGGGCCGCCTACGAGCAGTACTTC.

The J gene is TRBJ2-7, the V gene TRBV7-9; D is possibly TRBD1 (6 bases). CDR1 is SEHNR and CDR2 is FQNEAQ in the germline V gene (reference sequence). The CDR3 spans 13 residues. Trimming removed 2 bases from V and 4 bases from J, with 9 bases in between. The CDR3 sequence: CASSLTRGYEQYF. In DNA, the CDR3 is TGTGCCAGCAGCTTAACGAGGGGGTACGAGCAGTACTTC. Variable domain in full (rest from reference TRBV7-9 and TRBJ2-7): DTGVSQNPRHKITKRGQNVTFRCDPISEHNRLYWYRQTLGQGPEFLTYFQNEAQLEKSRLLSDRFSAERPKGSFSTLEIQRTEQGDSAMYLCASSLTRGYEQYFGPGTRLTVT.

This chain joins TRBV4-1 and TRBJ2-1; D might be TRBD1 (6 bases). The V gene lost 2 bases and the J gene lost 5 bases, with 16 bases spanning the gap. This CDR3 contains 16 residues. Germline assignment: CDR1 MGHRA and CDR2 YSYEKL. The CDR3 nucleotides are TGCGCCAGCAGCCAACTCCGCAGGGGCGCAAACAATGAGCAGTTCTTC. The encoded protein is CASSQLRRGANNEQFF.

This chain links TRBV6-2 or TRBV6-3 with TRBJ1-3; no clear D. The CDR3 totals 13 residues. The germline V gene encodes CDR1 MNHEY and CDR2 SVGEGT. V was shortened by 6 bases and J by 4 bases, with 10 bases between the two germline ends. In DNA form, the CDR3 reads TGTGCCAGCAGCTCTGTATTCGGAAACACCATATATTTT. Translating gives CASSSVFGNTIYF.

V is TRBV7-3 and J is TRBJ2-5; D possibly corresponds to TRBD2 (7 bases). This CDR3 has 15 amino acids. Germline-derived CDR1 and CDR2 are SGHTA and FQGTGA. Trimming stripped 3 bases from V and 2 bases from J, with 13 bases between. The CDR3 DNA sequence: TGTGCCAGCAGCTTGAAGGGGGGGCTGCAAGAGACCCAGTACTTC. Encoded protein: CASSLKGGLQETQYF. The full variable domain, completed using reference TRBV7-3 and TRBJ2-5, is GAGVSQTPSNKVTEKGKYVELRCDPISGHTALYWYRQSLGQGPEFLIYFQGTGAADDSGLPNDRFFAVRPEGSVSTLKIQRTERGDSAVYLCASSLKGGLQETQYFGPGTRLLVL.

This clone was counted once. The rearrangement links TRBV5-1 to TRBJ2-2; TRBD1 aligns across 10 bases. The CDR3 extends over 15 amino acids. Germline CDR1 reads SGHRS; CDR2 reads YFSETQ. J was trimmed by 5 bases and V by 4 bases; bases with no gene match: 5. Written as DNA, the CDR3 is TGCGCCAGCAGCCAGACAGGGGGCTGGACCGGGGAGCTGTTTTTT. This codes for CASSQTGGWTGELFF. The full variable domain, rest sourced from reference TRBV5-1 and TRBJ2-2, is KAGVTQTPRYLIKTRGQQVTLSCSPISGHRSVSWYQQTPGQGLQFLFEYFSETQRNKGNFPGRFSGRQFSNSRSEMNVSTLELGDSALYLCASSQTGGWTGELFFGEGSRLTVL.

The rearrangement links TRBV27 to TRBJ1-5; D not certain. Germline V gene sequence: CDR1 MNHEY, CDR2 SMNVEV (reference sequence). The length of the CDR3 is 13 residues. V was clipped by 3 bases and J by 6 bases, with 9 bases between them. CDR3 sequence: CASSLARSQPQHF. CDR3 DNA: TGTGCCAGCAGTTTGGCGAGGAGTCAGCCCCAGCATTTT.

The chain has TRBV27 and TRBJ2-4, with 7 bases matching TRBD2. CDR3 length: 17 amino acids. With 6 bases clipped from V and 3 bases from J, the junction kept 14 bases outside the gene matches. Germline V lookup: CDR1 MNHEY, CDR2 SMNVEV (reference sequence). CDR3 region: CASRTSGGGYGKNIQYF. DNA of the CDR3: TGTGCCAGCAGGACCTCGGGGGGAGGGTACGGCAAAAACATTCAGTACTTC.

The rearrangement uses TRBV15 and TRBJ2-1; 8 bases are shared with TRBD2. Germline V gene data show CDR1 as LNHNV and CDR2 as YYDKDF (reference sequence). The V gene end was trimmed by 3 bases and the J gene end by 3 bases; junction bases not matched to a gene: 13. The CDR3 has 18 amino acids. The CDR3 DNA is TGTGCCACCAGCAGCTCTCTCGGGACTAGTGGGGGCTACAATGAGCAGTTCTTC. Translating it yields CATSSSLGTSGGYNEQFF.